The next 23 T cell receptor beta chains were all read from a single sample in a study of cytomegalovirus exposure and HLA in healthy donors. The PCR made use of 60 Vbeta and 13 Jbeta primers. Libraries were prepared by immunoSEQ multiplex PCR; TCRdb keeps only in-frame clonotypes and omits some of them. The sample contains some 150,000 clones, about three quarters of which appear only once. The sample was PBMCs. All receptors derive from a man in his forties in good health and CMV-seropositive.

The rearrangement uses TRBV27 and TRBJ1-1; 8 bases map to TRBD1. CDR3 length: 14 residues. V was clipped by 3 bases and J by 4 bases; unmatched bases: 4. Germline CDR1 and CDR2: MNHEY and SMNVEV (reference sequence). CDR3 amino acids: CASSFTGGATEAFF. In DNA form, the CDR3 reads TGTGCCAGCAGTTTTACAGGGGGGGCCACTGAAGCTTTCTTT.

The gene calls are TRBV19 and TRBJ1-2; D is perhaps TRBD1 (5 bases). The CDR3 totals 13 residues. Trimming stripped 6 bases from V and 3 bases from J, with 11 bases between. Germline V CDR1 and CDR2: LNHDA, SQIVND (reference sequence). The CDR3 region is CASRGRDDYGYTF. The CDR3 nucleotides read TGTGCCAGTAGGGGGCGGGACGACTATGGCTACACCTTC.

The chain employs TRBV6-6 and TRBJ1-3, with unresolved D. This CDR3 comprises 15 residues. V lost 6 bases, J lost 3 bases, and 15 bases lay in between. CDR1 MNHNY and CDR2 SVGAGI come from the germline V gene (reference sequence). As DNA, the CDR3 is TGTGCCAGCAGCCTAAACGGGGATGGTGGAAACACCATATATTTT. This gives the protein CASSLNGDGGNTIYF.

The chain couples TRBV7-9 to TRBJ2-3, with TRBD1 identical over 8 bases. The germline CDR1 and CDR2 sequences are SEHNR and FQNEAQ (reference sequence). V dropped 5 bases and J dropped 2; count of bases not matched to a gene: 3. This CDR3 region has 14 residues. CDR3 nucleotides: TGTGCCAGCAGCGGGACAGGAGTCACAGATACGCAGTATTTT. It is translated as CASSGTGVTDTQYF.

The rearrangement joins TRBV6-1 to TRBJ1-3; 8 bases are a match to TRBD1. V gave up 1 base and J gave up 2 bases; unmatched junction bases: 7. The germline CDR1 and CDR2 sequences are MNHNS and SASEGT. The CDR3 contains 17 residues. Written as DNA, the CDR3 is TGTGCCAGCAGTGAAGACGGCAGGGGGCGCGCTGGAAACACCATATATTTT. Amino acids: CASSEDGRGRAGNTIYF.

The chain joins TRBV6-5 to TRBJ2-4; no reliable D call. CDR1 is MNHEY and CDR2 is SVGAGI in the germline V gene. This CDR3 has 13 amino acids. Trimming stripped 5 bases from V and 7 bases from J, with 12 bases between. The CDR3 nucleotides read TGTGCCAGCAGTCCCGACAAGCTGAACATTCAGTACTTC. As protein: CASSPDKLNIQYF.

V and J are TRBV19 and TRBJ1-1, with a possible D match to TRBD1 (6 bases). CDR3 size: 13 residues. Germline CDR1 and CDR2: LNHDA and SQIVND (reference sequence). V was trimmed by 3 bases and J by 4 bases, leaving 9 bases between them. The CDR3 loop is CASSMGAATEAFF. The DNA of the CDR3 is TGTGCCAGTAGTATGGGGGCCGCCACTGAAGCTTTCTTT.

V usage is TRBV7-6 and J usage is TRBJ2-1; TRBD2 might be the D (6 bases). Germline V CDR1 and CDR2: SGHVS, FNYEAQ. The CDR3 runs 13 residues. V shed 4 bases and J shed 6 bases, with 10 bases lying between them. The CDR3 is CASSSTTSNEQFF. The CDR3 coding sequence is TGTGCCAGCAGCTCGACGACTAGCAATGAGCAGTTCTTC.

This clone was counted between two and nine times. The rearrangement links TRBV6-1 to TRBJ1-1; no reliable D call. Trimming took 6 bases from V and 1 from J, leaving 12 bases between them. CDR1 is MNHNS and CDR2 is SASEGT in the germline V gene. This CDR3 is 14 amino acids long. The CDR3 DNA is TGTGCCAGCAGCGAAACCGGTGGGAACACTGAAGCTTTCTTT. Amino acid sequence: CASSETGGNTEAFF.

CDR3 DNA sequence: TGTGCCAGCAGTCAACAGTGGGGCTTGACCGGGGAGCTGTTTTTT. Translation gives CASSQQWGLTGELFF. V usage is TRBV6-5 and J usage is TRBJ2-2; D possibly corresponds to TRBD1 (5 bases). Germline CDR1 is MNHEY and CDR2 is SVGAGI. The CDR3 totals 15 residues. The V end lost 5 bases, the J end lost 5 bases, and 15 bases lay between the germline ends.

The chain is built from TRBV5-1 and TRBJ1-2; 8 bases fit TRBD1. From germline, CDR1 is SGHRS and CDR2 YFSETQ. This CDR3 region has 15 residues. V was clipped by 3 bases and J by 3 bases; unmatched bases: 7. This chain's CDR3 is CASSSGTGGDYGYTF. CDR3 DNA: TGCGCCAGCAGCTCCGGGACAGGTGGTGACTATGGCTACACCTTC. Full variable domain (outside the CDR3, taken from reference TRBV5-1 and TRBJ1-2): KAGVTQTPRYLIKTRGQQVTLSCSPISGHRSVSWYQQTPGQGLQFLFEYFSETQRNKGNFPGRFSGRQFSNSRSEMNVSTLELGDSALYLCASSSGTGGDYGYTFGSGTRLTVV.

This clone was detected a few times. This rearrangement joins TRBV5-4 to TRBJ2-2, with TRBD1 matching over 7 bases. V trimming: 5 bases; J trimming: 5 bases; junction bases outside the gene matches: 3. The germline V gene encodes CDR1 SGHNT and CDR2 YYREEE (reference sequence). The length of the CDR3 is 13 residues. The CDR3 DNA is TGTGCCAGCAGGGGACAGATGACCGGGGAGCTGTTTTTT. It is translated as CASRGQMTGELFF. The whole variable domain, filled in from reference TRBV5-4 and TRBJ2-2, reads ETGVTQSPTHLIKTRGQQVTLRCSSQSGHNTVSWYQQALGQGPQFIFQYYREEENGRGNFPPRFSGLQFPNYSSELNVNALELDDSALYLCASRGQMTGELFFGEGSRLTVL.

V is TRBV28 and J is TRBJ1-1; tentative D call: TRBD1 (6 bases). The germline V gene has CDR1 MDHEN and CDR2 SYDVKM. The CDR3 sequence is 12 residues long. Trimming pared 5 bases from V and 10 bases from J, leaving 14 bases between. The CDR3 DNA reads as TGTGCCAGCAGTCAAACAGGGTTCAGAGCTTTCTTT. As protein: CASSQTGFRAFF. Variable domain in full (rest from reference TRBV28 and TRBJ1-1): DVKVTQSSRYLVKRTGEKVFLECVQDMDHENMFWYRQDPGLGLRLIYFSYDVKMKEKGDIPEGYSVSREKKERFSLILESASTNQTSMYLCASSQTGFRAFFGQGTRLTVV.

The chain links TRBV6-5 to TRBJ2-7, with 11 bases aligning to TRBD2. Germline V CDR1 and CDR2: MNHEY, SVGAGI. J gave up 6 bases and V 1 base, and 5 bases lay outside the gene matches. The CDR3 covers 15 residues. In DNA, the CDR3 is TGTGCCAGCAGTTACTTAACTAGCGGGGGAAGCGAGCAGTACTTC. Translated: CASSYLTSGGSEQYF.

This chain joins TRBV5-1 and TRBJ2-1; 9 bases align to TRBD1. The germline CDR1 and CDR2 sequences are SGHRS and YFSETQ. V shed 0 bases, J shed 2 bases, and the junction held 3 bases outside the gene matches. The CDR3 consists of 16 residues. DNA for the CDR3: TGCGCCAGCAGCTTGGGCGGGACAGGGCCCTACAATGAGCAGTTCTTC. As protein: CASSLGGTGPYNEQFF.

This clone came up once. This chain joins TRBV2 and TRBJ1-2, with a weak D call TRBD1 (6 bases). CDR1 and CDR2 (germline): SNHLY, FYNNEI. The V and J ends lost 8 bases and 8 bases respectively, with 18 bases between them. This CDR3 has 13 residues. The CDR3 DNA sequence: TGTGCCAGCCGAAGTCGTGGACAGTCAGGCTACACCTTC. Its translation is CASRSRGQSGYTF.

The rearrangement links TRBV19 to TRBJ2-7, with a tentative D call TRBD1 (6 bases). With 3 bases removed from V and 0 bases from J, the gap between germline ends came to 15 bases. CDR3 length: 16 amino acids. The germline gives CDR1 LNHDA, CDR2 SQIVND (reference sequence). The chain's CDR3 is CASSIRAGTSSYEQYF. The CDR3 coding sequence is TGTGCCAGTAGTATTCGTGCCGGGACAAGCTCCTACGAGCAGTACTTC.

About this clone itself: A read error may account for a junction end that differs from germline. The chain is built from TRBV9 and TRBJ1-4; D is unclear. Germline V gives CDR1 SGDLS, CDR2 YYNGEE. The CDR3 has 14 amino acids. This CDR3 is CANSGTTTNEKLFF. CDR3 coding DNA: TGTGCCAACAGCGGAACAACAACTAATGAAAAACTGTTTTTT.

J is TRBJ1-1 and V is TRBV7-8; no firm D call. From germline, CDR1 is SGHVS and CDR2 FQNEAQ. This CDR3 has 14 residues. Trimming stripped 0 bases from V and 0 bases from J, with 5 bases between. This chain's CDR3 is CASSLAGLNTEAFF. In DNA form, the CDR3 reads TGTGCCAGCAGCTTAGCGGGCCTGAACACTGAAGCTTTCTTT.

The rearrangement links TRBV18 to TRBJ1-2; the D is unclear. CDR3 length: 15 residues. V was cut by 0 bases and J by 4 bases, with 12 bases left in between. Germline V gene sequence: CDR1 KGHSH, CDR2 LQKENI. CDR3 loop: CASSPPGRPGYGYTF. The CDR3 DNA reads as TGTGCCAGCTCACCACCTGGGCGCCCAGGCTATGGCTACACCTTC. The full variable domain, completed using reference TRBV18 and TRBJ1-2, is NAGVMQNPRHLVRRRGQEARLRCSPMKGHSHVYWYRQLPEEGLKFMVYLQKENIIDESGMPKERFSAEFPKEGPSILRIQQVVRGDSAAYFCASSPPGRPGYGYTFGSGTRLTVV.

The rearrangement links TRBV9 to TRBJ1-1, with 10 nucleotides matching TRBD1. Looked up from germline, CDR1 is SGDLS and CDR2 is YYNGEE. This CDR3 spans 17 amino acids. Trimming at V came to 2 bases and at J to 5 bases, leaving 12 bases not matched to a gene. The CDR3 loop reads CASSVSPGQGLGTEAFF. The CDR3 DNA follows: TGTGCCAGCAGCGTCTCTCCGGGACAGGGGCTGGGGACTGAAGCTTTCTTT.

The rearrangement uses TRBV2 and TRBJ1-3; D is undetermined. This CDR3 is 15 amino acids long. V lost 8 bases to trimming and J lost 2 bases, with 16 bases between them. From germline, CDR1 is SNHLY and CDR2 FYNNEI. The CDR3 bases are TGTGCCAGCGATCCCCCCAGTTACACTGGAAACACCATATATTTT. Translated, it gives CASDPPSYTGNTIYF. Supplemented by reference TRBV2 and TRBJ1-3, the full variable domain reads EPEVTQTPSHQVTQMGQEVILRCVPISNHLYFYWYRQILGQKVEFLVSFYNNEISEKSEIFDDQFSVERPDGSNFTLKIRSTKLEDSAMYFCASDPPSYTGNTIYFGEGSWLTVV.

This chain joins TRBV11-3 and TRBJ2-3; no clear D. Germline V gene lookup returns CDR1 SGHNT and CDR2 YENEEA. CDR3 size: 14 residues. V was shortened by 2 bases and J by 1 base, with 7 bases between the two germline ends. CDR3 residues: CASSLSSGTDTQYF. CDR3 DNA: TGTGCCAGCAGCTTATCTTCTGGCACAGATACGCAGTATTTT.